The rows below give T cell receptor beta chains drawn from one sample of a study of beta chain features in type 1 diabetes. Clones were sequenced by immunoSEQ multiplex PCR, and TCRdb holds only the in-frame ones, with some missing. The sample carries about 450,000 clones, about an eighth recorded once. Sequences were obtained from naive CD4+ T cells from blood. The receptors stem from a woman between 18 and 29 years old in good health. The CDR3 runs from the conserved cysteine through the conserved F or W. The order of the fields is V gene, J gene, CDR3 length, CDR3 protein.

TRBV28	TRBJ1-3	17	CASSSRQPASSGNTIYF
TRBV29-1	TRBJ2-3	12	CSAARGTDTQYF
TRBV18	TRBJ2-7	17	CASSPDRSREVSYEQYF
TRBV5-6	TRBJ1-1	16	CASTIAPTGLNTEAFF
TRBV7-3	TRBJ2-5	15	CASSSGTAIPETQYF
TRBV25-1	TRBJ2-2	14	CASSVIGFTGELFF
TRBV9	TRBJ2-3	16	CASSVAGGGSTDTQYF
TRBV7-2	TRBJ2-3	13	CASSPVGTDTQYF
TRBV4-3	TRBJ2-3	17	CASSLTSAGGFADTQYF
TRBV7-2	TRBJ1-3	14	CASSLGTQGNTIYF
TRBV7-2	TRBJ2-1	13	CASYSLSYNEQFF
TRBV4-3	TRBJ2-7	16	CASSQVDLMVSGEQYF
TRBV19	TRBJ1-5	13	CASTTMSGQPQHF
TRBV5-1	TRBJ2-5	12	CASSLTGQSQYF
TRBV7-2	TRBJ1-2	15	CASSLDSGQTYGYTF
TRBV28	TRBJ2-6	19	CASRRDRVSIYSGANVLTF
TRBV9	TRBJ2-7	16	CASSVGGAGGIYEQYF
TRBV7-2	TRBJ2-3	9	CPDGHLEYF
TRBV23-1	TRBJ2-5	15	CASSQHSDNQETQYF
TRBV7-2	TRBJ2-1	15	CAPVGNRATYNEQFF
TRBV4-3	TRBJ2-4	14	CASSQDRRGTIQYF
TRBV29-1	TRBJ2-1	13	CSTPVSSYNEQFF
TRBV20-1	TRBJ2-7	11	CSAGSSYEQYF